The source of this T cell receptor beta chain is a study of OX40 agonist ivuxolimab in advanced cancers. Study information: The dose of intravenous ivuxolimab that patients received every 2 weeks ranged from 0.01 to 10 mg/kg. Allowance was made for prior anti-PD-1, anti-PD-L1 or anti-CTLA-4 therapy, and roughly 39% had some. Whole-study results and caveats: There were, on average, more expanded clones in CD8+ T cells than in CD4+.

The CDR3 loop spans 13 amino acids. Germline lookup yields CDR1 SGDLS and CDR2 YYNGEE. Trimming shortened V by 3 bases and J by 2 bases, and 8 bases separated the two germline ends. The method was immunoSEQ multiplex PCR; TCRdb's version includes in-frame clones alone and lacks a portion of them. The sample yields fewer than 85,000 clones, 88% seen once. Worth noting for this clone: Antigen unknown.

Systemic immunosuppression or a history of autoimmune disease excluded patients. The V and J genes are TRBV9 and TRBJ2-5; D possibly corresponds to TRBD2 (6 bases). This receptor was taken from an adult with an advanced solid tumor such as melanoma, head and neck, liver or kidney cancer. This material consisted of CD4+ or CD8+ T cells sorted from blood, taken in a trial of the OX40 agonist ivuxolimab. The CDR3: CASSGSGQETQYF. The CDR3 DNA sequence: TGTGCCAGCAGCGGTAGCGGACAAGAGACCCAGTACTTC.